These T cell receptor beta chains were read from a single sample in a study of technical replicates of blood from several donors. Sequenced by immunoSEQ multiplex PCR; TCRdb stores in-frame clones only, minus some. The top ten hold about 0.21% of the sample, which has just under 100,000 clones, 95% seen once. Sequences were obtained from T cells isolated from PBMCs. The receptors were sampled from a human donor in good health. Both conserved end residues are part of each CDR3. The order of the fields is V gene, D gene, J gene, clone size, CDR3 DNA, CDR3 protein. The D gene is left open where the match is weak. Size is stated for part of the rows, as once, few or many counts, or as a class when the clone is expanded.

V gene: TRBV7-2; D gene: TRBD2; J gene: TRBJ2-3; clone size: .; CDR3 DNA: TGTGCCAGCAGCTTAGCCCCGGTAGCGGGGGGTAAGCAGTATTTT; CDR3 protein: CASSLAPVAGGKQYF
V gene: TRBV13; D gene: .; J gene: TRBJ1-3; clone size: .; CDR3 DNA: TGTGCCAGCAGCCTCTTTACAGGTACCTCTGGAAACACCATATATTTT; CDR3 protein: CASSLFTGTSGNTIYF
V gene: TRBV19; D gene: .; J gene: TRBJ1-4; clone size: .; CDR3 DNA: TGTGCCAGTAGTATGGCGAGGTATGCAACTAATGAAAAACTGTTTTTT; CDR3 protein: CASSMARYATNEKLFF
V gene: TRBV9; D gene: TRBD1; J gene: TRBJ1-1; clone size: .; CDR3 DNA: TGTGCCAGCAGCGTAGTCCAGGGGGTCCAGCGGAACACTGAAGCTTTCTTT; CDR3 protein: CASSVVQGVQRNTEAFF
V gene: TRBV19; D gene: TRBD2; J gene: TRBJ2-1; clone size: .; CDR3 DNA: TGTGCCTCAAAAGGGACTAGCGCTTCAAGCTCCTACAATGAGCAGTTCTTC; CDR3 protein: CASKGTSASSSYNEQFF
V gene: TRBV28; D gene: .; J gene: TRBJ1-2; clone size: .; CDR3 DNA: TGTGCCAGCAGTTTATCCGGTAACTATGGCTACACCTTC; CDR3 protein: CASSLSGNYGYTF
V gene: TRBV7-6; D gene: TRBD2; J gene: TRBJ2-7; clone size: .; CDR3 DNA: TGTGCCAGCAGCTTAGGCTCGTGGGAGGGTGACGAGCAGTACTTC; CDR3 protein: CASSLGSWEGDEQYF
V gene: TRBV4-1; D gene: .; J gene: TRBJ2-2; clone size: .; CDR3 DNA: TGCGCCAGCAGCCCCCTGCAGGGCACCGGGGAGCTGTTTTTT; CDR3 protein: CASSPLQGTGELFF
V gene: TRBV7-9; D gene: .; J gene: TRBJ1-1; clone size: few; CDR3 DNA: TGTGCCAGCAGCTTAGCTAGCTTGAACACTGAAGCTTTCTTT; CDR3 protein: CASSLASLNTEAFF
V gene: TRBV27; D gene: TRBD1; J gene: TRBJ1-5; clone size: .; CDR3 DNA: TGTGCCAGCAGTTTTAAAGGAGGGGGACAGGGGTCTCATCGAAGCAATCAGCCCCAGCATTTT; CDR3 protein: CASSFKGGGQGSHRSNQPQHF
V gene: TRBV29-1; D gene: .; J gene: TRBJ1-2; clone size: .; CDR3 DNA: TGCAGCGTCGTACAGGGCGCGTATGGCTACACCTTC; CDR3 protein: CSVVQGAYGYTF
V gene: TRBV18; D gene: .; J gene: TRBJ2-7; clone size: .; CDR3 DNA: TGTGCCAGCTCACCCGAGGGATACGAGCAGTACTTC; CDR3 protein: CASSPEGYEQYF
V gene: TRBV28; D gene: .; J gene: TRBJ1-5; clone size: .; CDR3 DNA: TGTGCCAGCAGTTTACGATCGGGGGGCTTGCCCCAGCATTTT; CDR3 protein: CASSLRSGGLPQHF
V gene: TRBV5-1; D gene: TRBD2; J gene: TRBJ2-5; clone size: .; CDR3 DNA: TGCGCCAGCAGCGATCCTAGCGGGGGTGAGACCCAGTACTTC; CDR3 protein: CASSDPSGGETQYF
V gene: TRBV2; D gene: TRBD1; J gene: TRBJ2-7; clone size: .; CDR3 DNA: TGTGCCAGCAGTGTACAGGGGGCCCCCTACGAGCAGTACTTC; CDR3 protein: CASSVQGAPYEQYF
V gene: TRBV7-9; D gene: .; J gene: TRBJ1-1; clone size: .; CDR3 DNA: TGTGCCAGCAGTGGGCAGGGGTACACTGAAGCTTTCTTT; CDR3 protein: CASSGQGYTEAFF
V gene: TRBV7-6; D gene: .; J gene: TRBJ2-1; clone size: .; CDR3 DNA: TGTGCCAGCAGCTTAGGGGGGACAAGCAACAATGAGCAGTTCTTC; CDR3 protein: CASSLGGTSNNEQFF
V gene: TRBV30; D gene: .; J gene: TRBJ1-4; clone size: .; CDR3 DNA: TGTGCCTGGGGGGGGGAGGGCGGAAAACTGTTTTTT; CDR3 protein: CAWGGEGGKLFF
V gene: TRBV7-9; D gene: TRBD2; J gene: TRBJ2-7; clone size: once; CDR3 DNA: TGTGCCAGCAGCTGGACTAGCGGTACCACCTACGAGCAGTACTTC; CDR3 protein: CASSWTSGTTYEQYF
V gene: TRBV29-1; D gene: .; J gene: TRBJ2-3; clone size: .; CDR3 DNA: TGCAGCGTGCCGGACCAGACTACCACAGATACGCAGTATTTT; CDR3 protein: CSVPDQTTTDTQYF
V gene: TRBV28; D gene: TRBD1; J gene: TRBJ1-2; clone size: .; CDR3 DNA: TGTGCCAGCAGTCCGTCGGGGCAGGGGGAACGCGGCTACACCTTC; CDR3 protein: CASSPSGQGERGYTF
V gene: TRBV5-1; D gene: TRBD2; J gene: TRBJ2-7; clone size: .; CDR3 DNA: TGCGCCAGCAGCTTGGAACTAGCGGGGGTCTACGAGCAGTACTTC; CDR3 protein: CASSLELAGVYEQYF
V gene: TRBV5-5; D gene: .; J gene: TRBJ1-1; clone size: .; CDR3 DNA: TGTGCCAGCAGCTTGCGGATGACAGGTGGAAACACTGAAGCTTTCTTT; CDR3 protein: CASSLRMTGGNTEAFF
V gene: TRBV19; D gene: .; J gene: TRBJ2-4; clone size: .; CDR3 DNA: TGTGCCAGTAGTATAGTATCACAGGCGGCGAACATTCAGTACTTC; CDR3 protein: CASSIVSQAANIQYF
V gene: TRBV9; D gene: .; J gene: TRBJ2-7; clone size: .; CDR3 DNA: TGTGCCAGCAGCGTAGGGGGGCGGGCCTACGAGCAGTACTTC; CDR3 protein: CASSVGGRAYEQYF
V gene: TRBV2; D gene: .; J gene: TRBJ1-1; clone size: .; CDR3 DNA: TGTGCCAGCAGGGTTCGTTTAGGGGATACTGAAGCTTTCTTT; CDR3 protein: CASRVRLGDTEAFF
V gene: TRBV4-2; D gene: TRBD1; J gene: TRBJ1-2; clone size: .; CDR3 DNA: TGTGCCAGCAGCTCTTACGGGACAGGGGGCGGCGCGAATGGCTACACCTTC; CDR3 protein: CASSSYGTGGGANGYTF
V gene: TRBV6-5; D gene: .; J gene: TRBJ1-1; clone size: .; CDR3 DNA: TGTGCCAGCAGTTACTTGCGGGGGGCGGCGAACACTGAAGCTTTCTTT; CDR3 protein: CASSYLRGAANTEAFF
V gene: TRBV7-9; D gene: .; J gene: TRBJ2-5; clone size: .; CDR3 DNA: TGTGCCAGCTCAGGGGATAATTTGTCGGAGACCCAGTACTTC; CDR3 protein: CASSGDNLSETQYF
V gene: TRBV6-1; D gene: .; J gene: TRBJ1-1; clone size: .; CDR3 DNA: TGTGCCAGCAGTGAAAAATTTAGGGGGACTGAAGCTTTCTTT; CDR3 protein: CASSEKFRGTEAFF
V gene: TRBV7-9; D gene: .; J gene: TRBJ2-2; clone size: .; CDR3 DNA: TGTGCCAGCATCTTGGAGGGGAACACCGGGGAGCTGTTTTTT; CDR3 protein: CASILEGNTGELFF
V gene: TRBV13; D gene: .; J gene: TRBJ1-1; clone size: .; CDR3 DNA: TGTGCCAGCAGCTTAATTTGGGGGGCTGAAGCTTTCTTT; CDR3 protein: CASSLIWGAEAFF
V gene: TRBV2; D gene: TRBD1; J gene: TRBJ1-2; clone size: .; CDR3 DNA: TGTGCCAACAGGGGGGGGAATGGCTACACCTTC; CDR3 protein: CANRGGNGYTF
V gene: TRBV5-4; D gene: .; J gene: TRBJ2-5; clone size: .; CDR3 DNA: TGTGCCAGCAGCTACGGGTCGATAGAAGAGACCCAGTACTTC; CDR3 protein: CASSYGSIEETQYF
V gene: TRBV15; D gene: TRBD1; J gene: TRBJ2-7; clone size: .; CDR3 DNA: TGTGCCACCAGCACCTCATACAGGGGTCGGTCCTACGAGCAGTACTTC; CDR3 protein: CATSTSYRGRSYEQYF
V gene: TRBV11-2; D gene: .; J gene: TRBJ1-5; clone size: .; CDR3 DNA: TGTGCCAGCAGCTTTAGTATCGGTCAGCCCCAGCATTTT; CDR3 protein: CASSFSIGQPQHF
V gene: TRBV16; D gene: TRBD1; J gene: TRBJ1-1; clone size: .; CDR3 DNA: TGTGCCAGCAGCCGACGAATCACAGGGGGAGCGAAGAACACTGAAGCTTTCTTT; CDR3 protein: CASSRRITGGAKNTEAFF
V gene: TRBV27; D gene: .; J gene: TRBJ1-3; clone size: .; CDR3 DNA: TGTGCCAGCAGTCCGTATCCGACAGAAGCCACCATATATTTT; CDR3 protein: CASSPYPTEATIYF
V gene: TRBV30; D gene: .; J gene: TRBJ1-2; clone size: .; CDR3 DNA: TGTGCCTGGAGTGCTATCCCCCACGCTTATGGCTACACCTTC; CDR3 protein: CAWSAIPHAYGYTF
V gene: TRBV6-5; D gene: TRBD1; J gene: TRBJ2-7; clone size: .; CDR3 DNA: TGTGCCAGCAGTTTTTCAGGGGGTATCGACGAGCAGTACTTC; CDR3 protein: CASSFSGGIDEQYF
V gene: TRBV6-1; D gene: .; J gene: TRBJ1-6; clone size: .; CDR3 DNA: TGTGCCAGCAGTGAATTCGCCGGACAGATGAATTCACCCCTCCACTTT; CDR3 protein: CASSEFAGQMNSPLHF
V gene: TRBV10-3; D gene: TRBD1; J gene: TRBJ2-7; clone size: .; CDR3 DNA: TGTGCCACGGGGACAGGGGAAGTCTACGAGCAGTACTTC; CDR3 protein: CATGTGEVYEQYF
V gene: TRBV7-9; D gene: .; J gene: TRBJ2-7; clone size: .; CDR3 DNA: TGTGCCAGCAGCTCAGACAGGACTAGCTCCTACGAGCAGTACTTC; CDR3 protein: CASSSDRTSSYEQYF
V gene: TRBV6-6; D gene: TRBD1; J gene: TRBJ1-6; clone size: .; CDR3 DNA: TGTGCCAGCAGTTTTGACAGGGACAATTCACCCCTCCACTTT; CDR3 protein: CASSFDRDNSPLHF
V gene: TRBV13; D gene: .; J gene: TRBJ2-3; clone size: .; CDR3 DNA: TGTGCCAGCAGCCCATCGACTCCCAAAGATACGCAGTATTTT; CDR3 protein: CASSPSTPKDTQYF
V gene: TRBV5-1; D gene: .; J gene: TRBJ2-1; clone size: .; CDR3 DNA: TGCGCCAGCAGCACGCGAAATGGCTCAGGGAACAATGAGCAGTTCTTC; CDR3 protein: CASSTRNGSGNNEQFF
V gene: TRBV4-1; D gene: .; J gene: TRBJ2-1; clone size: .; CDR3 DNA: TGCGCCAGCAGCCAGCTCTCTCTAGGCTACAATGAGCAGTTCTTC; CDR3 protein: CASSQLSLGYNEQFF
V gene: TRBV28; D gene: TRBD2; J gene: TRBJ2-1; clone size: .; CDR3 DNA: TGTGCCAGCAGCCAGATAACTAGCGGGAGGGCCGATGAGCAGTTCTTC; CDR3 protein: CASSQITSGRADEQFF
V gene: TRBV27; D gene: .; J gene: TRBJ2-7; clone size: .; CDR3 DNA: TGTGCCAGCAGTCCTATGGGCCCTGCCTCCTACGAGCAGTACTTC; CDR3 protein: CASSPMGPASYEQYF
V gene: TRBV30; D gene: TRBD1; J gene: TRBJ1-2; clone size: .; CDR3 DNA: TGTGCCTGGAGGGGGGACAGGGCCCTTGGCTACACCTTC; CDR3 protein: CAWRGDRALGYTF
V gene: TRBV5-6; D gene: TRBD1; J gene: TRBJ1-2; clone size: once; CDR3 DNA: TGTGCCAGCAGCCGGGACAGCTATGGCTACACCTTC; CDR3 protein: CASSRDSYGYTF
V gene: TRBV4-1; D gene: .; J gene: TRBJ2-7; clone size: .; CDR3 DNA: TGCGCCAGCAGCCAAGATTTTGAGGACAGAGACCATTACGAGCAGTACTTC; CDR3 protein: CASSQDFEDRDHYEQYF
V gene: TRBV9; D gene: TRBD1; J gene: TRBJ1-1; clone size: once; CDR3 DNA: TGTGCCAGCAGCGTTCGCCAACAGGGGGCAGCTGAAGCTTTCTTT; CDR3 protein: CASSVRQQGAAEAFF